This T cell receptor (beta chain) was obtained from a study of OX40 agonist ivuxolimab in advanced cancers. The overall study: Intravenous ivuxolimab was administered to patients every 2 weeks at 0.01 to 10 mg/kg.

Overall study findings and caveats: No antigen was identified for the clonally expanded peripheral T cells.

Blood was sampled at baseline, cycle 4 day 1, and cycle 7 day 1. Profiling relied on immunoSEQ multiplex PCR, and the TCRdb table lists in-frame clones only, not all of them. This table holds 80,000 or so clones, 85% found once. Concerning this clone: The antigen is undetermined.

This CDR3 contains 15 residues. Per germline, CDR1 GTSNPN and CDR2 SVGIG (reference sequence). V gave up 6 bases and J gave up 2 bases; unmatched junction bases: 11. The sequence was collected from an adult with an advanced solid tumor such as melanoma, head and neck, liver or kidney cancer. The chain is built from TRBV30 and TRBJ2-7; TRBD1 agrees at 9 bases. The sample was CD4+ or CD8+ T cells sorted from blood, taken in a trial of the OX40 agonist ivuxolimab. The CDR3 spells CACQPGQGPTYEQYF. The CDR3 DNA reads as TGTGCCTGCCAACCGGGACAGGGCCCCACCTACGAGCAGTACTTC.